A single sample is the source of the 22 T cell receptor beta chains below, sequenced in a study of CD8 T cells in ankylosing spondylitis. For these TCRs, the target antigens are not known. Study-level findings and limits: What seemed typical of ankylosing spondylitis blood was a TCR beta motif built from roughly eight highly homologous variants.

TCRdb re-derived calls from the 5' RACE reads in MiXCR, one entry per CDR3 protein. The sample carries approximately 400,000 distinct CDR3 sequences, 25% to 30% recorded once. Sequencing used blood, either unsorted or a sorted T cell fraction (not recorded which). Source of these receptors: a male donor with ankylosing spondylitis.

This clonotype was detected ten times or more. CDR3 sequence: CASSPVKLLRAYNEQFF. The CDR3 DNA is TGCGCCAGCAGCCCGGTTAAGCTTTTAAGGGCCTACAATGAGCAGTTCTTC. The J gene is TRBJ2-1, the V gene TRBV4-1, with no clear D. Germline CDR1 is MGHRA and CDR2 is YSYEKL. V was pared by 4 bases and J by 2 bases, with 18 bases between. The CDR3 consists of 17 residues.

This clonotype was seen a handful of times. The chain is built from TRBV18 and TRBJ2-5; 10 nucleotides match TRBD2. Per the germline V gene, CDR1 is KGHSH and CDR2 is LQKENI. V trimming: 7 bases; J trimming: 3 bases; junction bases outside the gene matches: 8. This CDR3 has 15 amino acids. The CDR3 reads CASFESLAGEETQYF. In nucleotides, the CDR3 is TGTGCCAGCTTTGAATCTCTAGCGGGAGAAGAGACCCAGTACTTC.

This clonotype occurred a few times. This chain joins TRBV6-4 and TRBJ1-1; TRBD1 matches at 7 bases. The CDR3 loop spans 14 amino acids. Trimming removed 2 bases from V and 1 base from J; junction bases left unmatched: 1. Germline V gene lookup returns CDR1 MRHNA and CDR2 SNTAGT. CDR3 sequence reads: CASSDTGENTEAFF. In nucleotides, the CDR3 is TGTGCCAGCAGTGACACAGGGGAGAACACTGAAGCTTTCTTT.

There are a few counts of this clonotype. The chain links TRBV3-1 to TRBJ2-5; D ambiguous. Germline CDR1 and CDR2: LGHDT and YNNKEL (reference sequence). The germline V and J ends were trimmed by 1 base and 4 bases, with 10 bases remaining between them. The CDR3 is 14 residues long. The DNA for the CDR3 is TGTGCCAGCAGCCAAGCGTTCTGGGGAGAGACCCAGTACTTC. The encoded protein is CASSQAFWGETQYF.

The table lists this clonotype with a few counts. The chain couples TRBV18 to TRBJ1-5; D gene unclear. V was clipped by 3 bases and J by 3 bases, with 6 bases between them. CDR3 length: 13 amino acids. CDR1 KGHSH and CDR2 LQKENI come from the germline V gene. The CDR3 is CASSPGFNQPQHF. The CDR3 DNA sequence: TGTGCCAGCTCACCCGGCTTCAATCAGCCCCAGCATTTT.

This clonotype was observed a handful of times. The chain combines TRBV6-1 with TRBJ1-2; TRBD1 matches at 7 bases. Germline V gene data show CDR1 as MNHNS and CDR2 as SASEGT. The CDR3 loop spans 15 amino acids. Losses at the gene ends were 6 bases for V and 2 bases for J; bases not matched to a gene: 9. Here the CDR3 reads CASRGTGTANYGYTF. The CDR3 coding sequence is TGTGCCAGCAGAGGAACCGGGACAGCCAACTATGGCTACACCTTC.

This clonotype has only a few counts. CDR3 bases: TGTGCCAGCAGTTACGGTGGAGGCGATATCTCCTACAATGAGCAGTTCTTC. It is translated as CASSYGGGDISYNEQFF. This sequence joins TRBV6-5 and TRBJ2-1; D may be TRBD2 (5 bases). The CDR3 is made up of 17 amino acids. Germline CDR1 and CDR2: MNHEY and SVGAGI. Trimming left V 2 bases short and J 0 bases short, with 14 bases between.

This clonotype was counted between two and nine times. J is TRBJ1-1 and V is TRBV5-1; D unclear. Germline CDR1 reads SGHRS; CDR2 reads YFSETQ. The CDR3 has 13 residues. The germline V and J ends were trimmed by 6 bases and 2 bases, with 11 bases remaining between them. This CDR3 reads CASKTEPNTEAFF. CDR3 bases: TGCGCCAGCAAAACAGAACCTAACACTGAAGCTTTCTTT.

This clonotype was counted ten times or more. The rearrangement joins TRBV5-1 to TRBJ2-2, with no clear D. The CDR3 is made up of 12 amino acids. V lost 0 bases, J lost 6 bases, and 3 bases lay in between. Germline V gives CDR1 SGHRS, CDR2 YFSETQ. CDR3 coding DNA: TGCGCCAGCAGCTTGGCAGCCGGGGAGCTGTTTTTT. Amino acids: CASSLAAGELFF.

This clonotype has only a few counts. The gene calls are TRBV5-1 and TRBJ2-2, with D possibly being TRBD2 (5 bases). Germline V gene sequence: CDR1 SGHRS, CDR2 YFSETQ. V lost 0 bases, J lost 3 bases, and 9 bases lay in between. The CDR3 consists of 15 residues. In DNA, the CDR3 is TGCGCCAGCAGCTTGGCCCCGCGGGACACCGGGGAGCTGTTTTTT. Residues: CASSLAPRDTGELFF.

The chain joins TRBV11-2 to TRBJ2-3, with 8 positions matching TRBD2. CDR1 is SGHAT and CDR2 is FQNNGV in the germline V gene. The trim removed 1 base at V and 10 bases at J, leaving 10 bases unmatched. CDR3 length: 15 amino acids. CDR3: CASSLGSERELAQYF. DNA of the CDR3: TGTGCCAGCAGCTTAGGTAGCGAGCGGGAGCTCGCGCAGTATTTT.

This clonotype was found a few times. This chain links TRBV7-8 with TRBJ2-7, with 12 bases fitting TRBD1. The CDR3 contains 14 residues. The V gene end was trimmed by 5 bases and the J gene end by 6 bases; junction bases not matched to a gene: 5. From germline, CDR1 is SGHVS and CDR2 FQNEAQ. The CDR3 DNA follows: TGTGCCAGCAGCCATGGGACAGGGGGCGCCGAGCAGTACGTC. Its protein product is CASSHGTGGAEQYV.

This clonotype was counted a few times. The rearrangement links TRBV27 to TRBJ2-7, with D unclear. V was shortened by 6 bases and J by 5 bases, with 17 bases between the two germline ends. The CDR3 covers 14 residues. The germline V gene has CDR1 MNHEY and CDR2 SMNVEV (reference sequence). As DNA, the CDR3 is TGTGCCAGCAGCCAAATTAGCCTTAAAAACGAGCAGTACTTC. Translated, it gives CASSQISLKNEQYF.

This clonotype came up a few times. The CDR3 coding sequence is TGTGCCAGCAGCTTACGGGTAGCGGGAGGGAGCGATGAGCAGTTCTTC. Translating gives CASSLRVAGGSDEQFF. J is TRBJ2-1 and V is TRBV7-8, with TRBD2 identical over 11 bases. Per the germline V gene, CDR1 is SGHVS and CDR2 is FQNEAQ. This CDR3 is built from 16 residues. V shed 2 bases and J 8 bases; nucleotides not matched to a gene: 8.

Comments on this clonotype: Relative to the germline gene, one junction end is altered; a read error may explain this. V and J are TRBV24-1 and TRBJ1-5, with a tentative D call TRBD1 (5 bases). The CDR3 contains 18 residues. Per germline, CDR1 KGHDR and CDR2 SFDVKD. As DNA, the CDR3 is TGTGCCACCAGTGAGGGGGGGAGAGGCAGGGAAAACAATCTGCCCCAGCATTTT. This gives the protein CATSEGGRGRENNLPQHF.

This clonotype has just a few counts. CDR3 nucleotide sequence: TGTGCCAGCAAAGGAGACAGCAATAATTCACCCCTCCACTTT. Translating gives CASKGDSNNSPLHF. The chain recombines TRBV27 with TRBJ1-6; possibly TRBD1 for D (5 bases). The CDR3 has 14 residues. The germline V gene encodes CDR1 MNHEY and CDR2 SMNVEV (reference sequence). Trimming removed 7 bases at V and 5 bases at J, with 12 bases between.

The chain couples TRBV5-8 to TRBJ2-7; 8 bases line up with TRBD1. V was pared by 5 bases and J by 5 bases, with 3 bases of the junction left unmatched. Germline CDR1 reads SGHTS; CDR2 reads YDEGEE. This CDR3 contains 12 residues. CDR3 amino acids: CASRDRVNEQYV. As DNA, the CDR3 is TGTGCCAGCAGGGACAGGGTCAACGAGCAGTACGTC.

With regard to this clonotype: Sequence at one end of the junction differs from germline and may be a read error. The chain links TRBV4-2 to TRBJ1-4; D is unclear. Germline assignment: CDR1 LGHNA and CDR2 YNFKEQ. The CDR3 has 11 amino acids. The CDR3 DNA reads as TGTGCCAGCAGCCAAGGGGGTCCCCCAGTTTTT. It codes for CASSQGGPPVF.

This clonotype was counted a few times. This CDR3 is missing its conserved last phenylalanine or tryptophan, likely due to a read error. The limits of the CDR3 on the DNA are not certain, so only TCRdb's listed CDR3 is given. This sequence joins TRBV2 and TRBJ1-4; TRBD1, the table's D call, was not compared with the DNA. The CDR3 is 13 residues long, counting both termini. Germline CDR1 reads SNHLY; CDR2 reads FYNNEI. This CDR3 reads CASSRDTDPVGNI.

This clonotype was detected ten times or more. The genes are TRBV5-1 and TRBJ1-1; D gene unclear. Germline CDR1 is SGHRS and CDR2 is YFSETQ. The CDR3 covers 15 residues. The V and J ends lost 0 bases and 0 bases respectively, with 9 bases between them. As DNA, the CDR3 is TGCGCCAGCAGCTTGGAGGGATTCATGAACACTGAAGCTTTCTTT. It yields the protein CASSLEGFMNTEAFF.

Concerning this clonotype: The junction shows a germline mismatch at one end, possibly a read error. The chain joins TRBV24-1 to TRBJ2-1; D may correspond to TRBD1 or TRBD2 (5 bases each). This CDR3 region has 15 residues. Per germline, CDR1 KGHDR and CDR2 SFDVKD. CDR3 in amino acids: CATSDLQRARGEQLF. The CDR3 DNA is TGTGCCACCAGTGATTTGCAAAGGGCGAGGGGTGAGCAGCTCTTC.

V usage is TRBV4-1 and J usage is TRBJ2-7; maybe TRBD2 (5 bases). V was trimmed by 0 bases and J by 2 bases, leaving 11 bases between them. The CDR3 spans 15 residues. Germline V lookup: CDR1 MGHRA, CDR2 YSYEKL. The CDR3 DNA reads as TGCGCCAGCAGCCAAGATTGGAGCGGTCCCTACGAGCAGTACGTC. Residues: CASSQDWSGPYEQYV.